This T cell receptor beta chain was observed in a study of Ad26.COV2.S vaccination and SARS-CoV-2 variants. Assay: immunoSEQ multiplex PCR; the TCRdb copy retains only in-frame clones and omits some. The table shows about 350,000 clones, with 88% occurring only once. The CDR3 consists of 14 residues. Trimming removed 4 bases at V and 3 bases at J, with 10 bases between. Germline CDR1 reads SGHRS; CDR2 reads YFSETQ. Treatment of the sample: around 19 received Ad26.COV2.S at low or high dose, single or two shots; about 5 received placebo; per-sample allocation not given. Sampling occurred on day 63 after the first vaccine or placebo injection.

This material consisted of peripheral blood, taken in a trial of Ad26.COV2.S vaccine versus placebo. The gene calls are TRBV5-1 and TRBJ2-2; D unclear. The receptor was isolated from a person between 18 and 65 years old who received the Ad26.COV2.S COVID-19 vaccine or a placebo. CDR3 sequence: CASSKQEYTGELFF. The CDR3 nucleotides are TGCGCCAGCAGCAAACAAGAATACACCGGGGAGCTGTTTTTT.